This TCR beta chain was profiled in a study of CD8+CD57+ T cells in acquired aplastic anemia (dated 2018 in TCRdb). In terms of the full investigation: A mean of around 3.3 ug of DNA, ranging from roughly 0.2 to 27.4 ug, was extracted from sorted CD4+ and CD8+ cells. A CD8+CD57+ expansion meant a frequency higher than the mean frequency seen in healthy subjects.

Expansion of CD8+CD57+ cells had been shown by flow cytometry in the patients chosen for sequencing. Severe acquired aplastic anemia was diagnosed in all patients according to International Study of Aplastic Anemia and Agranulocytosis and Camitta criteria. At the time blood was sampled, none of the patients had received any therapy. In this study, sorted CD4+ and CD8+ T cells from the blood of healthy subjects and of severe aplastic anemia patients had their TCR repertoires deep-sequenced. Patients were enrolled under clinicaltrials.gov protocols 00001620, 01623167, 00001397, 00071045, 00081523 and 00961064 in the USA. Ficoll-Paque density gradient centrifugation was used to isolate peripheral blood mononuclear cells. Before DNA was extracted, CD4+ and CD8+ T cells were sorted using either FACS or magnetic beads. Concerning this clonotype itself: Its antigen is not yet known. There are no base qualities to consult, and no much larger clone falls within one base.

General study outcomes and caveats: Around 31 CD8+ CDR3 sequences were shared between patients and controls but appeared highly expressed in patients and within their immunodominant clones. No significant difference in CD8+ Simpson's diversity was found between patients and healthy controls (P=0.060).

Clipping removes 3 bases from V and 4 bases from J, with 3 as the unmatched junction base count. The CDR3 covers 15 residues, taking in both the cysteine and the phenylalanine. This entry keeps only the CDR3 DNA: 45 bases, framed from base 1. CDR1 and CDR2 are read off the germline V gene as WSHSY and SAAADI. Genomic DNA was used as template for profiling of TCR beta VDJ combinations and CDR3 sequences. An Illumina HiSeq 2000 was used for TCR repertoire sequencing. As for how the authors treated the data: TRBV/TRBJ rearrangement plots, CDR3 size and DJ length profiles, and Simpson's diversity index were used to assess repertoires. The immunodominant clone was defined as the most abundant DNA sequence in deep sequencing data. CDR3 amino acid sequences were checked for sharing across subjects and were also compared against the VDJdb database and published repertoires. In-frame beta chains were kept once TCRdb had trimmed the public reads at Q25 with fastp and called clones with MiXCR. Rows are combined by CDR3 protein, so each entry shows the most common genes and DNA. TCRdb's processing, not the authors', yielded these V and J calls. In this sample the table shows some 150,000 distinct CDR3 sequences, over 70% of which occur a single time. Clones ranked in the top ten supply approximately 42% of the sample.

The sample was sorted CD4+, CD8+, or CD8+CD57+ T cells (not recorded which) from PBMCs. The receptor's source is a human donor with aplastic anemia. The V gene is TRBV10-2 and the J gene is TRBJ2-1; TRBD1 aligns with 10 central bases. The sequenced DNA: TGCGCCAGCAGTGACCGGGACAGGGGATACAATGAGCAGTTCTTC. Its translation reads: CASSDRDRGYNEQFF.